This T cell receptor (beta chain) was found in a study of blood T cell repertoires in COVID-19. Across the study: The United States, Italy and Spain provided the acute and convalescent COVID-19 samples. Sources were T cells, B-cell-depleted T cells, or PBMCs; the material itself was cDNA or gDNA.

Original processing methods: Reference gene primers were amplified, and this amplification served to estimate nucleated cell counts. The protocol was immunoSEQ multiplex PCR, while the TCRdb copy is restricted to in-frame clones and leaves out a portion. V and J calls and clone size come straight from that table; D and trimming were deduced from the DNA. The sample includes around 86,000 clones, around 87% of them seen just once. Trimming took off 5 bases at V and 4 bases at J, with 17 bases between the two ends. CDR1 SSHAT and CDR2 FNYEAQ come from the germline V gene (reference sequence). The CDR3 sequence is 15 residues long.

This clonotype was sampled from a human donor with acute or convalescent COVID-19. The donor label of this sample is uncertain. J is TRBJ2-5 and V is TRBV7-7; the D gene is possibly TRBD2 (7 bases). The sequencing input was peripheral blood. CDR3 region: CASSQVGGGRETQYF. CDR3 DNA sequence: TGTGCCAGCAGCCAAGTCGGGGGCGGGAGAGAGACCCAGTACTTC.